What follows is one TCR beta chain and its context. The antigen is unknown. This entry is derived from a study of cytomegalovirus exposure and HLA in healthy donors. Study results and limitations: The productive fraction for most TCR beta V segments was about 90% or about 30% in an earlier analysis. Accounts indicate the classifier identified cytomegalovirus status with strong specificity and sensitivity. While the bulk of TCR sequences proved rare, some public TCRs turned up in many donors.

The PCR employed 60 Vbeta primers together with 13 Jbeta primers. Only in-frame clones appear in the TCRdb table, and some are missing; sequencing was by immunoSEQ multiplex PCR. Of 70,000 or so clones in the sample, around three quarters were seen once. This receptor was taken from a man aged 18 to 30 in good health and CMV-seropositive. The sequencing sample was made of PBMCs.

The CDR3 protein is CSVIVGTGELFF. The CDR3 DNA reads TGCAGCGTCATAGTTGGCACCGGGGAGCTGTTTTTT. V gene TRBV29-1 combines with J gene TRBJ2-2; D ambiguous. The CDR3 has 12 residues. Germline CDR1 and CDR2: SQVTM and ANQGSEA. V was shortened by 6 bases and J by 4 bases, with 9 bases between the two germline ends.